The 29 T cell receptor beta chains presented below share a single source sample, sequenced in a study of vaccination and CD4 T cells after COVID-19. Their antigens are not known. Treatment defined: approximately 10-day PBMC culture with coronavirus spike peptide pools or control peptides (ViraFEST assay). Unexposed donor CD4+ T cells predated the COVID-19 pandemic, collected 2011-2018. Cultured CD4+ T-cell DNA underwent Oncomine TCR Beta short-read sequencing. One entry per CDR3 protein results from TCRdb running MiXCR on the PCR reads. Counted here are about 5,700 distinct CDR3 sequences, roughly a quarter occurring once; the ten biggest clones make up under 20%. Sequenced sample: CD4+ T cells from blood, cultured in vitro. Receptor source: a human donor in good health.

This chain joins TRBV18 and TRBJ1-3; maybe TRBD1 (6 bases). Trimming removed 0 bases from V and 10 bases from J, with 13 bases in between. The CDR3 contains 14 residues. The V gene's germline CDR1 is KGHSH and CDR2 LQKENI. The DNA for the CDR3 is TGTGCCAGCTCACCACCGGGGGCCGAGGCGACCATATATTTT. This sequence encodes CASSPPGAEATIYF.

This chain links TRBV6-1 with TRBJ2-1, with D possibly matching TRBD1 (6 bases). Germline V CDR1 and CDR2: MNHNS, SASEGT. The CDR3 spans 16 residues. Trimming took 2 bases from V and 0 from J, leaving 11 bases between them. CDR3 in DNA: TGTGCCAGCAGTGAATTAGTGGGGGCCTCCTACAATGAGCAGTTCTTC. It translates to CASSELVGASYNEQFF.

This clonotype is labeled as medium-sized (0.01 to 0.1%). Written as DNA, the CDR3 is TGTGCCAGCAGTTACTCGAGCGGGGAGCACCAAGAGACCCAGTACTTC. It translates to CASSYSSGEHQETQYF. The chain is built from TRBV6-2 or TRBV6-3 and TRBJ2-5; 7 bases line up with TRBD2. With V trimmed by 0 bases and J by 0 bases, 4 bases remained unmatched. The CDR3 length is 16 residues. Germline CDR1 reads MNHEY; CDR2 reads SVGEGT.

This clonotype was detected a few times. This chain joins TRBV10-3 and TRBJ1-5; D possibly corresponds to TRBD1 (6 bases). This CDR3 is built from 13 residues. The germline V gene has CDR1 ENHRY and CDR2 SYGVKD. Trimming left V 6 bases short and J 2 bases short, with 8 bases between. CDR3 loop: CAIREGGNQPQHF. The CDR3 nucleotides are TGTGCCATCAGGGAGGGGGGCAATCAGCCCCAGCATTTT.

This chain connects TRBV7-2 to TRBJ2-2, with 10 bases aligning to TRBD2. There are 15 residues in the CDR3. With 4 bases clipped from V and 5 bases from J, the junction kept 4 bases outside the gene matches. CDR1 and CDR2 from the germline V gene are SGHTA and FQGNSA. In DNA, the CDR3 is TGTGCCAGCAGCTCTAGCGGGAGATTGACCGGGGAGCTGTTTTTT. Translated, it gives CASSSSGRLTGELFF.

Relative to its sample, this clonotype is large. The chain links TRBV21-1 to TRBJ1-2. TRBV21-1 is deemed a pseudogene. The CDR3 extends over 14 amino acids. CDR3 nucleotides: TGTGCCAGCAGCAAAGGATCCCACAGCCATGGCTACACCTTC. This translates into CASSKGSHSHGYTF.

V is TRBV12-3 or TRBV12-4 and J is TRBJ1-2; tentative D call: TRBD1 (5 bases). Trimming removed 5 bases at V and 8 bases at J, with 18 bases between. CDR3 length: 14 residues. CDR3 DNA: TGTGCCAGCAGTGAACCAGGGCGAGTCAGGGGCTACACCTTC. Protein sequence: CASSEPGRVRGYTF.

By share, this clonotype counts as medium-sized. The chain joins TRBV20-1 to TRBJ2-1, with 7 bases fitting TRBD2. This CDR3 is 12 amino acids long. Per germline, CDR1 DFQATT and CDR2 SNEGSKA (reference sequence). With 2 bases clipped from V and 5 bases from J, the junction kept 0 bases outside the gene matches. CDR3 DNA sequence: TGCAGTGCTAGACTAGCGGACAATGAGCAGTTCTTC. This translates into CSARLADNEQFF.

The rearrangement links TRBV27 to TRBJ2-2, with D possibly being TRBD2 (5 bases). The V gene's germline CDR1 is MNHEY and CDR2 SMNVEV (reference sequence). Trimming shortened V by 7 bases and J by 6 bases, and 15 bases separated the two germline ends. The CDR3 has 14 amino acids. CDR3 region: CASKDYRIAGELFF. The DNA of the CDR3 is TGTGCCAGCAAAGACTACCGTATAGCCGGGGAGCTGTTTTTT.

This clonotype has a handful of counts. The V gene is TRBV6-1, the J gene TRBJ2-3; TRBD2 aligns across 9 bases. Germline-derived CDR1 and CDR2 are MNHNS and SASEGT. J was trimmed by 3 bases and V by 6 bases; bases with no gene match: 7. The CDR3 runs 15 residues. CDR3 sequence reads: CASRPFSGGTDTQYF. In nucleotides, the CDR3 is TGTGCCAGCAGGCCTTTTAGCGGGGGTACAGATACGCAGTATTTT.

The chain joins TRBV5-1 to TRBJ1-1; D ambiguous. The germline V and J ends were trimmed by 3 bases and 1 base, with 7 bases remaining between them. Germline V gene sequence: CDR1 SGHRS, CDR2 YFSETQ. The CDR3 spans 13 residues. This chain's CDR3 is CASSSGENTEAFF. As DNA, the CDR3 is TGCGCCAGCAGCTCCGGTGAGAACACTGAAGCTTTCTTT. The full variable domain, in which reference TRBV5-1 and TRBJ1-1 provide the parts outside the CDR3, is KAGVTQTPRYLIKTRGQQVTLSCSPISGHRSVSWYQQTPGQGLQFLFEYFSETQRNKGNFPGRFSGRQFSNSRSEMNVSTLELGDSALYLCASSSGENTEAFFGQGTRLTVV.

In its sample, this clonotype is medium-sized. The chain's CDR3 is CASRNQGDGYTF. The CDR3 DNA follows: TGTGCCAGCAGAAATCAAGGGGACGGCTACACCTTC. The chain is built from TRBV6-4 and TRBJ1-2; D may be TRBD1 (5 bases). V was trimmed by 6 bases and J by 8 bases, leaving 13 bases between them. The CDR3 runs to 12 residues. Germline CDR1 MRHNA, CDR2 SNTAGT.

With respect to this clonotype: A read error may explain this, as a much larger clone is one base away. The CDR3 carries no conserved terminal phenylalanine or tryptophan, so it likely arises from a read error. This rearrangement joins TRBV20-1 to TRBJ2-5; D is undetermined. CDR3 size: 11 residues. Trimming stripped 1 base from V and 6 bases from J, with 6 bases between. Germline V gene sequence: CDR1 DFQATT, CDR2 SNEGSKA (reference sequence). CDR3: CSARVFQTQYY. CDR3 sequence (DNA): TGCAGTGCTAGAGTCTTTCAGACCCAGTACTAC.

This clonotype was counted only a few times. The V call is TRBV2, the J call TRBJ2-3; D ambiguous. CDR3 length: 11 residues. V dropped 10 bases and J dropped 0 bases, with 5 bases sitting between them. Germline CDR1 and CDR2: SNHLY and FYNNEI. CDR3 sequence (DNA): TGTGCCACAAGCAGCACAGATACGCAGTATTTT. Its translation is CATSSTDTQYF.

This chain uses TRBV20-1 with TRBJ1-3, with a tentative D call TRBD1 (5 bases). This CDR3 has 14 amino acids. V gave up 6 bases and J gave up 0 bases, with 12 bases separating them. Germline V gene lookup returns CDR1 DFQATT and CDR2 SNEGSKA (reference sequence). The CDR3 DNA is TGCAGTGCGGCCGCAGGGTCCTCTGGAAACACCATATATTTT. It yields the protein CSAAAGSSGNTIYF.

This clonotype was observed a few times. V and J are TRBV7-6 and TRBJ2-7, with 8 nucleotides matching TRBD1. Unmatched junction bases numbered 5, after V lost 4 bases and J lost 6 bases. This CDR3 comprises 13 residues. Per the germline V gene, CDR1 is SGHVS and CDR2 is FNYEAQ. Here the CDR3 reads CASSSTGAVEQYF. CDR3 in DNA: TGTGCCAGCAGCTCGACAGGGGCAGTCGAGCAGTACTTC.

V and J are TRBV2 and TRBJ1-5, with 11 bases matching TRBD1. V shed 5 bases and J 4 bases; nucleotides not matched to a gene: 1. Germline loops: CDR1 SNHLY, CDR2 FYNNEI. The CDR3 runs to 14 residues. For the CDR3, the DNA is TGTGCCAGCAGTCGGGACAGGGGGAATCAGCCCCAGCATTTT. Translation gives CASSRDRGNQPQHF. Filled out from reference TRBV2 and TRBJ1-5, the complete variable domain reads EPEVTQTPSHQVTQMGQEVILRCVPISNHLYFYWYRQILGQKVEFLVSFYNNEISEKSEIFDDQFSVERPDGSNFTLKIRSTKLEDSAMYFCASSRDRGNQPQHFGDGTRLSIL.

The chain is built from TRBV19 and TRBJ2-7; 9 bases line up with TRBD1. The V gene's germline CDR1 is LNHDA and CDR2 SQIVND (reference sequence). CDR3 length equals 14 residues. V was pared by 5 bases and J by 2 bases, with 4 bases of the junction left unmatched. The CDR3 nucleotides read TGTGCCAGTAGTCCCCGACAGGGGGCCTACGAGCAGTACTTC. As protein: CASSPRQGAYEQYF.

The V gene is TRBV6-1, the J gene TRBJ2-2, with D unresolved. Germline lookup yields CDR1 MNHNS and CDR2 SASEGT. V lost 8 bases, J lost 0 bases, and 7 bases lay in between. CDR3 length: 13 amino acids. This CDR3 reads CASQTPNTGELFF. The CDR3 bases are TGTGCCAGCCAGACACCGAACACCGGGGAGCTGTTTTTT.

This clonotype has a handful of counts. The chain couples TRBV7-9 to TRBJ2-2; D ambiguous. The germline V and J ends were trimmed by 6 bases and 8 bases, with 10 bases remaining between them. The CDR3 is made up of 12 amino acids. Germline V CDR1 and CDR2: SEHNR, FQNEAQ (reference sequence). CDR3 sequence (DNA): TGTGCCAGCAGTTATGGTATGGGGGAGCTGTTTTTT. Translation gives CASSYGMGELFF.

This clonotype is labeled medium-sized. V gene TRBV6-1 combines with J gene TRBJ1-2; possibly TRBD1 for D (5 bases). Germline CDR1 MNHNS, CDR2 SASEGT. V gave up 10 bases and J gave up 2 bases, with 14 bases separating them. The CDR3 sequence is 13 residues long. CDR3 coding DNA: TGTGCCACCCTGGGGGGTACGAACTATGGCTACACCTTC. Protein: CATLGGTNYGYTF.

The rearrangement joins TRBV7-3 to TRBJ2-6, with D unresolved. Trimming left V 3 bases short and J 3 bases short, with 3 bases between. CDR3 size: 13 residues. Germline-derived CDR1 and CDR2 are SGHTA and FQGTGA. Here the CDR3 DNA reads TGTGCCAGCAGCTTCTTTGGGGCCAACGTCCTGACTTTC. It is translated as CASSFFGANVLTF.

The chain links TRBV6-1 to TRBJ2-7, with a tentative D call TRBD1 (5 bases). V was trimmed by 8 bases and J by 2 bases, leaving 13 bases between them. This CDR3 spans 13 amino acids. Germline V gene sequence: CDR1 MNHNS, CDR2 SASEGT. The CDR3 is CASRTRETYEQYF. In DNA form, the CDR3 reads TGTGCCAGCCGGACACGCGAAACCTACGAGCAGTACTTC.

This clonotype occurred once. V and J are TRBV5-6 and TRBJ2-1; 7 positions agree with TRBD2. CDR1 SGHDT and CDR2 YYEEEE come from the germline V gene. This CDR3 is built from 13 residues. V lost 2 bases, J lost 6 bases, and 2 bases stayed unmatched. The chain's CDR3 is CASSFPGGNEQFF. The CDR3 nucleotides are TGTGCCAGCAGCTTTCCGGGAGGCAATGAGCAGTTCTTC.

This clonotype was counted only a few times. The chain combines TRBV7-3 with TRBJ2-2; no firm D call. V was pared by 5 bases and J by 7 bases, with 8 bases between. CDR3 length: 12 amino acids. Germline V gene sequence: CDR1 SGHTA, CDR2 FQGTGA. CDR3 DNA sequence: TGTGCCAGCAGCCTCTCGAACGGGGAGCTGTTTTTT. Encoded protein: CASSLSNGELFF.

Within the sample, this clonotype is medium-sized. The CDR3 sequence: CSSPPGQEFSYTF. The CDR3 DNA reads as TGCAGTTCCCCCCCCGGACAGGAGTTTAGCTACACCTTC. The chain couples TRBV20-1 to TRBJ1-2, with TRBD1 matching over 7 bases. The germline gives CDR1 DFQATT, CDR2 SNEGSKA (reference sequence). This CDR3 is 13 amino acids long. After removal of 8 bases from V and 9 bases from J, the junction contained 15 bases not matched to a gene.

This chain uses TRBV21-1 with TRBJ2-7; no check of the table's D call, TRBD1, against the DNA was made. TRBV21-1 is labeled a pseudogene. The CDR3 is 12 amino acids. The CDR3 loop reads CASSKPQGEQYF. In nucleotides, the CDR3 is TGTGCCAGCAGCAAACCCCAGGGCGAGCAGTACTTC.

The V gene is TRBV10-1, the J gene TRBJ2-7; 9 positions agree with TRBD2. After removal of 5 bases from V and 5 bases from J, the junction contained 7 bases not matched to a gene. From germline, CDR1 is WNHNN and CDR2 SYGVQD (reference sequence). CDR3 length: 14 residues. The CDR3 protein is CASSPSGGPHEQYF. DNA for the CDR3: TGCGCCAGCAGTCCCAGCGGGGGGCCCCACGAGCAGTACTTC.

This sequence joins TRBV6-1 and TRBJ2-2, with 10 bases that match TRBD2. CDR1 is MNHNS and CDR2 is SASEGT in the germline V gene. The V gene end was trimmed by 6 bases and the J gene end by 7 bases; junction bases not matched to a gene: 11. This CDR3 is built from 16 residues. The CDR3 nucleotides are TGTGCCAGCAGCCCCAGTAGCGGGGGGCCCTACGGGGAGCTGTTTTTT. As protein: CASSPSSGGPYGELFF.